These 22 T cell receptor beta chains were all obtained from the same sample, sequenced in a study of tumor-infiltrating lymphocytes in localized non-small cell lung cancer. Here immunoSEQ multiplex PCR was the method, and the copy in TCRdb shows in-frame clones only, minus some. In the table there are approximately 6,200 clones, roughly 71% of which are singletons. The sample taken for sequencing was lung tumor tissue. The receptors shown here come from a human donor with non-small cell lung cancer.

Here the CDR3 reads CASSGERGVITSTDTQYF. CDR3 in DNA: TGTGCCAGCAGTGGCGAGCGGGGGGTGATCACTAGCACAGATACGCAGTATTTT. The rearrangement links TRBV6-1 to TRBJ2-3; the match to TRBD2 covers 9 bases. Looked up from germline, CDR1 is MNHNS and CDR2 is SASEGT. Trimming at V came to 4 bases and at J to 0 bases, leaving 11 bases not matched to a gene. The CDR3 consists of 18 residues.

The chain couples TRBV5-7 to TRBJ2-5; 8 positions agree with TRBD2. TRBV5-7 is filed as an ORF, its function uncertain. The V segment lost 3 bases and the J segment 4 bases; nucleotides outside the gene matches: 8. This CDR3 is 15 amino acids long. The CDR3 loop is CASSYFGGAGETQYF. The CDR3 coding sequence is TGTGCCAGCAGCTATTTCGGGGGGGCCGGAGAGACCCAGTACTTC.

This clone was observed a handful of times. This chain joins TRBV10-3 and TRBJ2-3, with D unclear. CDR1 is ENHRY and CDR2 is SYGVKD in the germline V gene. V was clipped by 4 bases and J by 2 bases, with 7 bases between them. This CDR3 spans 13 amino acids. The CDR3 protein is CAISAQTTDTQYF. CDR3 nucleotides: TGTGCCATCAGTGCCCAGACCACAGATACGCAGTATTTT.

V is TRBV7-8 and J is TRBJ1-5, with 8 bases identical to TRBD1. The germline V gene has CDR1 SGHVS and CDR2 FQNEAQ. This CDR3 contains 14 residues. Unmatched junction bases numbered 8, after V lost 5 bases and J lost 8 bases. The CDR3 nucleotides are TGTGCCAGCAGCCCCCGGGACAGGCGGGAGCCCCAGCATTTT. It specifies CASSPRDRREPQHF.

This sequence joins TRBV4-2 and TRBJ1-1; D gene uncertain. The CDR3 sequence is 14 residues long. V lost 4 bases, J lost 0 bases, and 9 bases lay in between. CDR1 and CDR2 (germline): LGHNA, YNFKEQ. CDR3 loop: CASSPSGLNTEAFF. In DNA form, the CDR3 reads TGTGCCAGCAGCCCTTCGGGTTTGAACACTGAAGCTTTCTTT.

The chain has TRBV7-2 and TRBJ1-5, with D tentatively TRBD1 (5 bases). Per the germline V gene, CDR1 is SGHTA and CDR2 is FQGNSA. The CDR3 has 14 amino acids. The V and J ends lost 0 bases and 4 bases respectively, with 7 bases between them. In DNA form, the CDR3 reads TGTGCCAGCAGCTTAGCGGGACCTAATCAGCCCCAGCATTTT. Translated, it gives CASSLAGPNQPQHF.

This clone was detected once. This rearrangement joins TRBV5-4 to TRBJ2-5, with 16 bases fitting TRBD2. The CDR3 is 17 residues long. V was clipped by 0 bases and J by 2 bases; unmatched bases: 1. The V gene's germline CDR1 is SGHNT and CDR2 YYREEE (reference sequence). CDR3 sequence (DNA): TGTGCCAGCAGCTTGGGGGGACTAGCGGGAGGGCAAGAGACCCAGTACTTC. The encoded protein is CASSLGGLAGGQETQYF.

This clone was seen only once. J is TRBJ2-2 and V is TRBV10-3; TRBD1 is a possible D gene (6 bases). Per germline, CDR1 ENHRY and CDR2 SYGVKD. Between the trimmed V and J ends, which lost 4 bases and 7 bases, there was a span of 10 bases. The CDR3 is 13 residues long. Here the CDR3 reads CAISVQGGGELFF. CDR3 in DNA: TGTGCCATCAGTGTACAGGGCGGCGGGGAGCTGTTTTTT.

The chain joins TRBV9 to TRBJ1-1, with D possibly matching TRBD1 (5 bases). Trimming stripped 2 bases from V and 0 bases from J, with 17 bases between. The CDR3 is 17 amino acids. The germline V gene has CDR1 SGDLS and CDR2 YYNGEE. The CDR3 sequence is CASSVGGPSFMNTEAFF. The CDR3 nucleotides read TGTGCCAGCAGCGTCGGGGGACCTAGTTTTATGAACACTGAAGCTTTCTTT.

DNA for the CDR3: TGTGCCAGCAGCTTTACAGGACGGGAGGCGCAGTATTTT. Its translation is CASSFTGREAQYF. This chain joins TRBV7-3 and TRBJ2-3, with TRBD2 matching over 7 bases. Germline V gene data show CDR1 as SGHTA and CDR2 as FQGTGA. Losses at the gene ends were 3 bases for V and 10 bases for J; bases not matched to a gene: 7. The CDR3 covers 13 residues.

The DNA of the CDR3 is TGCGCCAGCAGCCCGGGACCGTTCACCGGGGAGCTGTTTTTT. Translation: CASSPGPFTGELFF. The rearrangement links TRBV5-1 to TRBJ2-2, with D possibly being TRBD1 or TRBD2 (5 bases each). There are 14 residues in the CDR3. The ends were cut back, 4 bases at V and 4 bases at J, with 11 bases in the middle. CDR1 and CDR2 from the germline V gene are SGHRS and YFSETQ.

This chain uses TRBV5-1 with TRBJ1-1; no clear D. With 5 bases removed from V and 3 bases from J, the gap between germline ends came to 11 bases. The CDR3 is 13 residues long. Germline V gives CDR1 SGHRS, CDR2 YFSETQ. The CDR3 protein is CASRPDTYTEAFF. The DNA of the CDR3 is TGCGCCAGCAGACCTGACACATACACTGAAGCTTTCTTT.

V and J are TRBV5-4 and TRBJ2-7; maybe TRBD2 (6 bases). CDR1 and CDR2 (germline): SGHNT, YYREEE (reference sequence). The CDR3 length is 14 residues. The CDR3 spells CASSLESGHRELDV. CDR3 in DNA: TGTGCCAGCAGCTTGGAGTCTGGACACCGGGAGCTGGACGTC.

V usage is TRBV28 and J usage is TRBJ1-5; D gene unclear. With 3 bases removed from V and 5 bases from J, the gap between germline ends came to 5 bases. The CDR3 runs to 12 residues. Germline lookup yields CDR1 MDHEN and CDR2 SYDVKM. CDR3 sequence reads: CASSFFDQPQHF. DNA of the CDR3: TGTGCCAGCAGTTTTTTCGATCAGCCCCAGCATTTT. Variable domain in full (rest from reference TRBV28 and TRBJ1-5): DVKVTQSSRYLVKRTGEKVFLECVQDMDHENMFWYRQDPGLGLRLIYFSYDVKMKEKGDIPEGYSVSREKKERFSLILESASTNQTSMYLCASSFFDQPQHFGDGTRLSIL.

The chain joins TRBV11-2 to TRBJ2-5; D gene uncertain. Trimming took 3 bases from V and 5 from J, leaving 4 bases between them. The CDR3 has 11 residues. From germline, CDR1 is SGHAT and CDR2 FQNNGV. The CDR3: CASSLDETQYF. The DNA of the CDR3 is TGTGCCAGCAGCTTGGACGAGACCCAGTACTTC.

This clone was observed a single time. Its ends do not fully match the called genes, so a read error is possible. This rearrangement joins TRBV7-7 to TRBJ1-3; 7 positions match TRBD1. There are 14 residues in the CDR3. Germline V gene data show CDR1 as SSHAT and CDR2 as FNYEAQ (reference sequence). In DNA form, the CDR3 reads TGTGCTAGCAGCGCAGGGGGCTCTGGAAACACCATATATTTT. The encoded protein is CASSAGGSGNTIYF.

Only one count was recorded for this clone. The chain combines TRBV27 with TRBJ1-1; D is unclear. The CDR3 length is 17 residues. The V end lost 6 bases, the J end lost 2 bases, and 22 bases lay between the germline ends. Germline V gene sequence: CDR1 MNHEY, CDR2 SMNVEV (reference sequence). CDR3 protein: CASSALDYSHLNTEAFF. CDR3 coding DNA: TGTGCCAGCAGCGCCCTCGATTACTCTCACCTTAACACTGAAGCTTTCTTT.

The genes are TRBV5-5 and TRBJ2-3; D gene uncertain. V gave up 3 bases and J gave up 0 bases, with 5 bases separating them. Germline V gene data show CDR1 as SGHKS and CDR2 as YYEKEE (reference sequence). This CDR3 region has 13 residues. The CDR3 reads CASSSTSTDTQYF. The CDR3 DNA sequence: TGTGCCAGCAGCTCAACTAGCACAGATACGCAGTATTTT.

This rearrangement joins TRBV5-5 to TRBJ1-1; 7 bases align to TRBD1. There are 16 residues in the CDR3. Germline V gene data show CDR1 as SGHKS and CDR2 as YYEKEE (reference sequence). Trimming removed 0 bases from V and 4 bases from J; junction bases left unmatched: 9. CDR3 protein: CASSLAKRGQGTEAFF. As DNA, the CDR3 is TGTGCCAGCAGCTTGGCCAAGAGGGGGCAAGGCACTGAAGCTTTCTTT.

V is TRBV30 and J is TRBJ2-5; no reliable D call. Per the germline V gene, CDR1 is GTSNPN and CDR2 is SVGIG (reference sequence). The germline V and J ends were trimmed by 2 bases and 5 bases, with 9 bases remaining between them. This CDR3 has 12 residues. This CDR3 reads CAWSNTGETQYF. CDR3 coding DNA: TGTGCCTGGAGTAACACTGGTGAGACCCAGTACTTC.

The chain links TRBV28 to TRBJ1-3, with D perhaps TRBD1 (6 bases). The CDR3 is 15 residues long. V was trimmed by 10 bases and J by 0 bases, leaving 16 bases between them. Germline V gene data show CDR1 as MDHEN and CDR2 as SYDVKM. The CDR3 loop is CATRRGIFSGNTIYF. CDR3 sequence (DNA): TGTGCCACTCGAAGGGGGATTTTCTCTGGAAACACCATATATTTT.

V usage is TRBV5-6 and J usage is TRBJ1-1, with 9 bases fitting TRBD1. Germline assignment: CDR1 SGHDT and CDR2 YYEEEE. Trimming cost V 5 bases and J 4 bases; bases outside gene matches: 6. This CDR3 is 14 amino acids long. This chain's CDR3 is CASRHRGLGTEAFF. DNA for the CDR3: TGTGCCAGCAGGCACAGGGGGCTGGGCACTGAAGCTTTCTTT.